The T cell receptor (beta chain) described here comes from a study of cytomegalovirus exposure and HLA in healthy donors. Study background: Early on, a data release was issued that held 80 million to 90 million unique TCRs from HLA-typed donors.

The length of the CDR3 is 15 residues. V trimming: 1 base; J trimming: 5 bases; junction bases outside the gene matches: 7. Germline V lookup: CDR1 SQVTM, CDR2 ANQGSEA. Though probably carrying unrecorded immune exposures, donors were nominally healthy at sampling. Findings and caveats of the study: Presence/absence analyses rested on an assumption that sequencing depth was roughly uniform across donors. More clonal expansion characterized HLA-associated TCR beta chains than equally common others in a later analysis.

Primers: 60 Vbeta forward and 13 Jbeta reverse. The data were produced by immunoSEQ multiplex PCR, yet TCRdb's version contains in-frame clones alone and is incomplete. The table includes tens of thousands of clones, 70% to 85% detected once. On this clone: Its specificity is unknown.

The sample comprised PBMCs. The chain combines TRBV29-1 with TRBJ2-1; 8 bases line up with TRBD2. The source is a woman in her thirties in good health and CMV-seronegative. CDR3 residues: CSVEGSSGRNNEQFF. For the CDR3, the DNA is TGCAGCGTTGAAGGATCCAGCGGGAGAAACAATGAGCAGTTCTTC.